The subject of this entry is one T cell receptor beta chain. Per the authors' pipeline: Amplification with reference gene primers provided the estimates of nucleated cell counts. Assay: immunoSEQ multiplex PCR; the TCRdb copy retains only in-frame clones and omits some. V and J calls and clone size follow that table, whereas D and trimming were derived from the DNA. The profile shows fewer than 100,000 clones, 70% to 90% of them singletons. The sample is drawn from a study of blood T cell repertoires in COVID-19. At the level of the study: COVID-19 samples collected from the United States, Italy and Spain covered acute and convalescent phases. PBMCs, B-cell-depleted T cells, or T cells provided the cDNA or gDNA that made up the material.

Enrolled during active infection, Seattle patients were then followed longitudinally. The sequenced sample was peripheral blood. This clonotype was sampled from a man aged 50-59 years with COVID-19, enrolled during active disease.

The CDR3 DNA is TGTGCCAGCAGCAAATTAGCGGGACCGGCAGATACGCAGTATTTT. This sequence encodes CASSKLAGPADTQYF. This chain connects TRBV21-1 to TRBJ2-3; the listed D gene, TRBD2, was not tested against the DNA. TRBV21-1 is a pseudogene segment. The CDR3 spans 15 residues.